This T cell receptor beta chain comes out of a study of radiotherapy plus CTLA-4 blockade in lung cancer. Enrolled patients, whose metastatic non-small-cell lung cancer was chemo-refractory, received focal radiation plus CTLA-4 blockade with ipilimumab. A remark on this clone: The antigen remains unidentified.

CDR3 length: 13 residues. V was clipped by 6 bases and J by 5 bases; unmatched bases: 0. Germline CDR1 reads MRHNA; CDR2 reads SNTAGT. Study-level findings and limits: Interferon-beta and early blood T cell clone dynamics reportedly predicted response best.

Only in-frame clones appear in the TCRdb table, and some are missing; sequencing was by immunoSEQ multiplex PCR. The sample includes tens of thousands of clones, around 80% of them seen just once. This rearrangement joins TRBV6-4 to TRBJ2-2; 10 nucleotides agree with TRBD1. This clonotype was sampled from a human donor with non-small cell lung cancer who had a complete response to radiotherapy plus ipilimumab. The sequencing used peripheral blood, collected from a patient treated with radiotherapy plus ipilimumab. CDR3 region: CASRGQGTGELFF. The CDR3 DNA reads as TGTGCCAGCAGGGGACAGGGGACCGGGGAGCTGTTTTTT.